Following are 20 T cell receptor beta chains from one sample sequenced in a study of shared clonotypes between healthy human individuals. Only CD45RO-negative cells positively selected for CCR7 counted as naive CD8 cells, so terminally differentiated effector memory CD45RA+ cells were excluded. Using immunoSEQ multiplex PCR, the repertoire was profiled, and TCRdb retains in-frame clones only, with some absent. The sample carries some 740,000 clones, over 90% recorded once. The sequenced sample was naive CD8+ T cells sorted from blood. The receptor set was obtained from a man under 40 in good health.

The chain recombines TRBV7-2 with TRBJ2-4; D might be TRBD1 or TRBD2, each matching 5 bases. V shed 1 base and J shed 1 base, with 17 bases lying between them. Germline CDR1 and CDR2: SGHTA and FQGNSA. The CDR3 extends over 18 amino acids. CDR3 coding DNA: TGTGCCAGCAGCTTAGTGGGGGTGCGCTCTCCGGCCAAAAACATTCAGTACTTC. This codes for CASSLVGVRSPAKNIQYF.

This chain uses TRBV6-6 with TRBJ2-7; TRBD1 matches at 8 bases. There are 13 residues in the CDR3. Germline-derived CDR1 and CDR2 are MNHNY and SVGAGI (reference sequence). With 6 bases clipped from V and 3 bases from J, the junction kept 4 bases outside the gene matches. CDR3 region: CASSTGQVYEQYF. CDR3 sequence (DNA): TGTGCCAGCAGCACGGGACAGGTCTACGAGCAGTACTTC.

This rearrangement joins TRBV28 to TRBJ2-3, with TRBD2 identical over 8 bases. Germline trimming cut 1 base from V and 4 bases from J; bases unmatched to any gene: 4. The CDR3 length is 15 residues. The V gene's germline CDR1 is MDHEN and CDR2 SYDVKM. The CDR3, as DNA: TGTGCCAGCAGTTTATCGGGAGGGCTGCCAGATACGCAGTATTTT. The encoded protein is CASSLSGGLPDTQYF.

J is TRBJ2-7 and V is TRBV18, with 7 nucleotides matching TRBD2. V shed 4 bases and J 3 bases; nucleotides not matched to a gene: 12. The CDR3 sequence is 16 residues long. Germline CDR1 is KGHSH and CDR2 is LQKENI. DNA for the CDR3: TGTGCCAGCTCACAGTCCCACCGGGACTACGACTACGAGCAGTACTTC. Its protein is CASSQSHRDYDYEQYF.

A note on this clone: Other DNA sequences within the sample encode an identical CDR3. J is TRBJ2-7 and V is TRBV10-2; D could derive from TRBD1 or TRBD2 (5 bases each). V dropped 5 bases and J dropped 6 bases, with 11 bases sitting between them. The CDR3 length is 12 residues. Germline CDR1 is WSHSY and CDR2 is SAAADI. The CDR3 sequence is CASSQGDGEQYF. The CDR3 nucleotides read TGCGCCAGCAGTCAAGGGGACGGCGAGCAGTACTTC.

V and J are TRBV4-1 and TRBJ2-7; D might be TRBD2 (5 bases). V was trimmed by 0 bases and J by 0 bases, leaving 15 bases between them. The CDR3 runs 17 residues. Germline V gene lookup returns CDR1 MGHRA and CDR2 YSYEKL. CDR3 DNA sequence: TGCGCCAGCAGCCAAGATAACTCGAAGCGGAGCTCCTACGAGCAGTACTTC. Translating gives CASSQDNSKRSSYEQYF.

The chain has TRBV27 and TRBJ2-2; D unclear. Germline CDR1 is MNHEY and CDR2 is SMNVEV (reference sequence). V was shortened by 2 bases and J by 7 bases, with 11 bases between the two germline ends. This CDR3 is built from 14 residues. The CDR3 loop is CASSLRPPRGELFF. DNA for the CDR3: TGTGCCAGCAGTTTACGTCCTCCGCGCGGGGAGCTGTTTTTT.

The chain couples TRBV7-9 to TRBJ1-1; D might be TRBD1 (5 bases). This CDR3 contains 15 residues. Trimming stripped 4 bases from V and 3 bases from J, with 15 bases between. Germline CDR1 reads SEHNR; CDR2 reads FQNEAQ (reference sequence). This CDR3 reads CASSSGSKGHTEAFF. The DNA of the CDR3 is TGTGCCAGCAGCTCTGGGTCAAAGGGGCACACTGAAGCTTTCTTT.

This chain's CDR3 is CASSTGFTYEQYF. The CDR3 DNA reads TGTGCCAGCAGCACGGGGTTTACCTACGAGCAGTACTTC. The chain recombines TRBV28 with TRBJ2-7, with D perhaps TRBD2 (5 bases). V was trimmed by 6 bases and J by 2 bases, leaving 11 bases between them. CDR1 and CDR2 from the germline V gene are MDHEN and SYDVKM. This CDR3 has 13 amino acids.

This sequence joins TRBV5-5 and TRBJ2-7; 7 bases agree with TRBD1. The CDR3 extends over 15 amino acids. The V gene's germline CDR1 is SGHKS and CDR2 YYEKEE (reference sequence). The V and J ends lost 4 bases and 3 bases, in that order; junction bases with no gene match: 10. In DNA form, the CDR3 reads TGTGCCAGCAGCCCCGCTCCCCAGGGGGTCTACGAGCAGTACTTC. This codes for CASSPAPQGVYEQYF.

The gene calls are TRBV7-9 and TRBJ2-2; D may be TRBD2 (6 bases). The V gene lost 11 bases and the J gene lost 7 bases, with 26 bases spanning the gap. Germline loops: CDR1 SEHNR, CDR2 FQNEAQ (reference sequence). This CDR3 has 16 amino acids. CDR3 residues: CAAANLGLARRGELFF. The DNA of the CDR3 is TGTGCCGCAGCTAATCTTGGGCTAGCGAGGCGCGGGGAGCTGTTTTTT.

With regard to this clone: The sample holds other DNA sequences that translate to the same CDR3. The CDR3 sequence is CASSQVGADTQYF. The CDR3 DNA reads as TGCGCCAGCAGCCAAGTAGGGGCAGATACGCAGTATTTT. The chain uses TRBV4-1 and TRBJ2-3, with TRBD1 as a possible D gene (5 bases). Germline V gene lookup returns CDR1 MGHRA and CDR2 YSYEKL. The germline V and J ends were trimmed by 1 base and 4 bases, with 6 bases remaining between them. The CDR3 runs to 13 residues.

The V gene is TRBV7-3, the J gene TRBJ2-1, with TRBD2 as a possible D gene (5 bases). V shed 8 bases and J shed 9 bases, with 26 bases lying between them. The CDR3 has 16 amino acids. Germline assignment: CDR1 SGHTA and CDR2 FQGTGA. The CDR3 DNA is TGTGCCAGCGGACGCCGCCCGGGGTGGAATTTATGTGAGCAGTTCTTC. Protein product: CASGRRPGWNLCEQFF.

This rearrangement joins TRBV7-9 to TRBJ2-1; 12 bases match TRBD1. J gave up 1 base and V 6 bases, and 4 bases lay outside the gene matches. CDR3 length equals 16 residues. CDR1 is SEHNR and CDR2 is FQNEAQ in the germline V gene (reference sequence). The CDR3 DNA reads TGTGCCAGCAGAGCGGGACAGGGGGCATCCTACAATGAGCAGTTCTTC. Protein sequence: CASRAGQGASYNEQFF.

This chain connects TRBV4-1 to TRBJ2-2; 8 nucleotides match TRBD2. Germline values: CDR1 MGHRA, CDR2 YSYEKL. The CDR3 runs to 17 residues. J was trimmed by 4 bases and V by 3 bases; bases with no gene match: 10. In nucleotides, the CDR3 is TGCGCCAGCAGCCATGATACTAACGGGAGGGCCACCGGGGAGCTGTTTTTT. It translates to CASSHDTNGRATGELFF.

The chain has TRBV7-2 and TRBJ2-7; D is unresolved. Per the germline V gene, CDR1 is SGHTA and CDR2 is FQGNSA. Trimming removed 0 bases at V and 0 bases at J, with 12 bases between. The CDR3 length is 16 residues. CDR3 in DNA: TGTGCCAGCAGCTTAGCTCGGACGGCGAGCTCCTACGAGCAGTACTTC. This sequence encodes CASSLARTASSYEQYF.

The chain is built from TRBV25-1 and TRBJ1-5; perhaps TRBD1 as D (5 bases). Per the germline V gene, CDR1 is MGHDK and CDR2 is SYGVNS. The CDR3 runs to 14 residues. The ends were cut back, 7 bases at V and 2 bases at J, with 12 bases in the middle. The DNA for the CDR3 is TGTGCCAGCACCGCAGGGTCGGGCAATCAGCCCCAGCATTTT. It yields the protein CASTAGSGNQPQHF.

This clone appeared once. This chain links TRBV10-2 with TRBJ2-3; possible D gene TRBD2, 7 bases. The length of the CDR3 is 16 residues. Trimming took 7 bases from V and 2 from J, leaving 19 bases between them. Germline lookup yields CDR1 WSHSY and CDR2 SAAADI. Written as DNA, the CDR3 is TGCGCCAGCAACCAGGGAGGGGGGGCACTCACAGATACGCAGTATTTT. Encoded protein: CASNQGGGALTDTQYF.

This sequence joins TRBV29-1 and TRBJ2-1; 9 bases match TRBD1. From germline, CDR1 is SQVTM and CDR2 ANQGSEA. This CDR3 has 13 amino acids. V lost 8 bases, J lost 4 bases, and 6 bases stayed unmatched. The CDR3: CSTGTGNYNEQFF. The CDR3 nucleotides read TGCAGCACCGGGACAGGGAATTACAATGAGCAGTTCTTC.

The CDR3 here is CASSLAGLLAGVGETQYF. The CDR3 DNA reads as TGTGCCAGCAGCTTGGCGGGGCTACTAGCGGGAGTTGGAGAGACCCAGTACTTC. This rearrangement joins TRBV5-6 to TRBJ2-5, with 11 bases aligning to TRBD2. CDR3 size: 18 residues. Germline CDR1 and CDR2: SGHDT and YYEEEE. V lost 0 bases to trimming and J lost 4 bases; unmatched junction nucleotides: 11.